The 4 T cell receptor beta chains below all came from one sample that was sequenced in a study of vaccination and CD4 T cells after COVID-19. Their recognized antigens are unknown. Sample treatment: roughly 10-day PBMC culture with coronavirus spike peptide pools or control peptides (ViraFEST assay). Sequencing of the DNA from cultured CD4+ T cells was carried out with the Oncomine TCR Beta short-read assay. From the PCR reads, TCRdb called clonotypes with MiXCR, one entry per CDR3 protein. This repertoire shows some 14,000 distinct CDR3 sequences, 40% to 50% found once; its top ten account for approximately 8.5%. Specimen: CD4+ T cells from blood, cultured in vitro. Receptors originate from a human donor who had recovered from COVID-19.

The V gene is TRBV6-4, the J gene TRBJ2-3, with no clear D. CDR1 is MRHNA and CDR2 is SNTAGT in the germline V gene. Trimming stripped 3 bases from V and 0 bases from J, with 7 bases between. The CDR3 runs 14 residues. The CDR3 nucleotides read TGTGCCAGCAGTGAGGGTCAGAGCACAGATACGCAGTATTTT. Translated: CASSEGQSTDTQYF.

This clonotype came up a few times. V usage is TRBV24-1 and J usage is TRBJ2-3; 9 positions agree with TRBD2. CDR1 and CDR2 from the germline V gene are KGHDR and SFDVKD. The CDR3 runs 15 residues. Trimming removed 5 bases from V and 4 bases from J; junction bases left unmatched: 6. As DNA, the CDR3 is TGTGCCACCAGTGTTTATAGCGGGAGTGCAGATACGCAGTATTTT. Encoded protein: CATSVYSGSADTQYF.

This clonotype was seen a few times. For the CDR3, the DNA is TGCAGTGCTACAAAGGCGGGGAATCAGCCCCAGCATTTT. Protein sequence: CSATKAGNQPQHF. The J gene is TRBJ1-5, the V gene TRBV20-1, with D unclear. The V end lost 4 bases, the J end lost 4 bases, and 11 bases lay between the germline ends. Germline V gene lookup returns CDR1 DFQATT and CDR2 SNEGSKA (reference sequence). This CDR3 has 13 residues.

V usage is TRBV21-1 and J usage is TRBJ2-7. TRBV21-1 corresponds to a pseudogene. This CDR3 contains 19 residues. CDR3: CASSRQDAIGRIISYEQYF. For the CDR3, the DNA is TGTGCCAGCAGCCGCCAAGATGCCATCGGCAGGATAATCTCCTACGAGCAGTACTTC.